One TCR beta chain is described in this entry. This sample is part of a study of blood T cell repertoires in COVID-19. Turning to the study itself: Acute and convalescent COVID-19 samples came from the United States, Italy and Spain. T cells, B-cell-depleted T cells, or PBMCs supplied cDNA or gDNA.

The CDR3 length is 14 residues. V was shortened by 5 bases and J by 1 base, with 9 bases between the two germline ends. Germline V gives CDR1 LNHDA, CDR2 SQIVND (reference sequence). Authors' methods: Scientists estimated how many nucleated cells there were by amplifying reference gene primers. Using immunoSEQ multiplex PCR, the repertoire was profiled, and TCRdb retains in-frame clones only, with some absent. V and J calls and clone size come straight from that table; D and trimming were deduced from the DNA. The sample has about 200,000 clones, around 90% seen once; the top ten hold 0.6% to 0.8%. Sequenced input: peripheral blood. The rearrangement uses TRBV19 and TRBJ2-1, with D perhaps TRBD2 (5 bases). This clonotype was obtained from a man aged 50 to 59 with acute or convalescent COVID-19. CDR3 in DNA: TGTGCCAGTAGTCGGTCGGGGTCCTACAATGAGCAGTTCTTC. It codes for CASSRSGSYNEQFF.